This T cell receptor beta chain was sequenced for a study of cytomegalovirus exposure and HLA in healthy donors (dated by TCRdb to the late 2010s). At the level of the whole study: According to an earlier analysis of a few hundred of the donors, 200 million or so T cells yielded 100 million or so unique TCR beta sequences and 276 Gb of sequence data. An early release that covered about 600 HLA-typed donors contained approximately 290 gigabases of sequencing data and tens of millions of unique TCR sequences. Of the approximately 400 genotyped donors, less than 85% were placed in the genetic ancestry cluster associated with self-reported Caucasian donors. The study was designed to test whether signatures of past pathogen exposure could be identified by cataloging public T cell receptors. Using immunosequencing, the study profiled T cell repertoires from around 670 subjects and related those repertoires to cytomegalovirus serostatus. In addition to the first cohort of 650 to 800 subjects, a separate validation cohort of approximately 120 different subjects was used. To predict cytomegalovirus infection status, the study brought together high-throughput TCR immunosequencing, statistical association of individual TCRs with disease status, and machine learning. A later analysis re-analyzed previously published TCR beta repertoires from about 730 donors and added high-resolution HLA genotyping to study TCR occurrence patterns. In the later analysis, no new phenotypic data were used to find candidate immune exposures; instead, reliance was placed on TCR beta sequences and their occurrence across donors. An earlier analysis of 587 of the donors used high-throughput TCR beta sequencing to judge whether each TCR beta V gene segment behaved as functional or pseudogenic. Donor age, sex, ethnicity and CMV serostatus were compiled together with the repertoire data. A later genetic analysis took genome-wide SNP genotypes for about 55% of the roughly 670 donors and used that subset as a discovery cohort. Every repertoire in the discovery cohort had been generated on one and the same sequencing platform. HLA typing covered class I and class II loci at four-digit resolution. Typing coverage differed by locus: A, B, C, DRB1 and DQB1 were typed in about 629-640 donors, DQA1 in about 500, DPA1 in some 600, and DPB1 in 472. Because of strong linkage in the cohort, roughly five DR-DQ haplotypes were treated as single units for association and clustering. Among a few hundred genotyped donors of the cohort, an average of approximately 230,000 unique TCR beta nucleotide sequences were sequenced per donor, roughly 18% of them non-productive. Overall results and qualifications from the work: Cytomegalovirus status was reported to be diagnosed by the classifier with high specificity and sensitivity in both the original and validation cohorts. Because HLA typing was missing for some donors at each locus, association tests included only the typed subset. An earlier analysis of 450 to 750 of the donors showed that most TCR beta V segments appeared in productive rearrangements either about 90% or about 30% of the time, which broadly matched IMGT annotations. A later analysis found that HLA-associated TCR beta chains were more clonally expanded and had lower generation probabilities than equally common non-associated chains. The study gave a list of under 200 TCR beta chains associated with cytomegalovirus. The 87-base-pair reads could not distinguish some IMGT-functional V segments, including TRBV6-2 and TRBV6-3, so those segments were excluded. Linkage disequilibrium might explain the correlated functional status among segregating V segments, but an unknown experimental factor could not be excluded. According to a later analysis, parvovirus B19, influenza, CMV and Epstein-Barr virus appeared linked to several top co-occurrence clusters. Assigning TCR associations to individual alleles was difficult when HLA alleles, especially DR and DQ, strongly co-occurred. A later analysis found that TCR association rates varied across HLA loci, with DRB1 alleles showing the most associated TCRs and HLA-C alleles the fewest. In vitro tests confirmed that a few of the cytomegalovirus-associated TCR beta chains recognize cytomegalovirus antigens. For the cohort, immune exposure information was limited to CMV serostatus. It was suggested by the authors that the approach could potentially be generalized to other disease states and immunological phenotypes. A cluster of highly shared sequence variants was judged likely to be a technical artifact of the sequencing pipeline. In a later genetic analysis, fewer N-insertions in productive TCRs were reported among donors in an Asian-associated ancestry cluster than the approximately 710-donor mean. Only TCR beta chains were sequenced in this cohort, and the absence of alpha or paired-chain data limited detectable features. A further reported finding was that TCR beta sequences accurately predicted the HLA-A and HLA-B alleles for most subjects in the first cohort. According to a later analysis, most CMV-associated TCR beta chains appeared to be HLA-restricted, and the HLA associations seemed to be driven largely by CMV exposure. At a false discovery rate of 0.05, a later analysis linked some 18,000 TCR beta sequences to specific HLA alleles. V-gene and J-gene trimming of TCR beta chains was associated with a missense DCLRE1C variant in a later genetic analysis, and the association was replicated in an independent cohort. Roughly uniform sequencing depth across donors was assumed in presence/absence analyses, although this assumption may not hold. Across donors, most TCR sequences were observed very rarely, whereas some public TCRs were present in many individuals. Seventeen rarely observed V segments, including chromosome 9 orphons, were excluded from the earlier analysis of approximately 500 of the donors because counts were too low.

The cohort consisted of 600 to 750 healthy bone marrow donors. All cohort members were sampled while nominally healthy, although unrecorded immune exposures were likely present. The donor tested CMV seropositive, placing the donor among the approximately 290 seropositive members of the cohort. A peripheral blood sample was collected from each donor, and TCR beta sequencing was performed on peripheral blood mononuclear cells. The Qiagen DNeasy Blood Extraction Kit was used to extract genomic DNA from the blood cell samples. Inclusive of the bounding cysteine and phenylalanine, the CDR3 is 16 residues long. Here the CDR3 DNA is all that survives: 48 bases in frame from base 1. V is trimmed back by 1 base and J by 1 base, and the junction contains 3 bases that no gene match accounts for. From the germline V gene (reference sequence), CDR1 is SEHNR and CDR2 is FQNEAQ. To prepare the library, the immunoSEQ multiplex PCR assay was applied. A mixture of 60 forward primers for TCR Vbeta segments and 13 reverse primers for TCR Jbeta segments was used in the multiplex PCR. The CDR3 region of rearranged TCR beta genes was amplified from genomic DNA by a multiplex PCR assay. Amplified TCR beta libraries were sequenced as 87-base-pair reads on the Illumina HiSeq System. In the original analysis: Across the 500 to 700 repertoires, a later analysis counted some 80 million unique TCR beta chains, some 11 million of which were shared by at least two donors. A nearest-neighbor algorithm error-corrected the raw reads and collapsed the reads into unique sequences, merging closely related sequences to remove PCR and sequencing errors. V, D and J gene segments were assigned by aligning CDR3 sequences to IMGT reference sequences. For a sequence to be retained, at least a six-nucleotide match to both a V gene segment and a J gene segment was required. Rearrangements were classified as productive when the CDR3 lacked stop codons and remained in frame with V and J, and all other rearrangements were classified as non-productive. CDR3 was defined by IMGT convention, running from the second conserved V-encoded cysteine to the conserved J-encoded phenylalanine. The earlier analysis of approximately 500 of the donors excluded sequences that lacked an unambiguous match to a single V gene segment. In an earlier analysis of approximately 610 of the donors, V segments were called functional above 56.7% productive rearrangements and were called segregating when the between-donor standard deviation exceeded 5%. To diagnose cytomegalovirus status from the catalog of TCR beta chain sequences, a statistical classification framework was built. In a later analysis, TCR nucleotide sequences were compared against IMGT/GENE-DB human TR gene sequences so that V and J genes could be assigned. In a later analysis, CDR3 sequences and most-parsimonious VDJ recombination scenarios were assigned using the TCRdist pipeline. In a later analysis, each TCR beta chain was defined by its CDR3 amino acid sequence together with its V-gene family, and reads without a unique V-gene family were excluded. As a way to deal with suspected cross-contamination and a sequencing artifact, a later analysis dropped over 550 nucleotide sequences that were highly shared and had low generation probability. In a later analysis, a clonal expansion index was calculated for each public chain from normalized within-repertoire ranks of inferred template counts. Generation probabilities in a later analysis came from a VDJ recombination model fitted to out-of-frame rearrangements, and those results were checked against IGoR. Hypergeometric tests were used in a later analysis to score TCR-TCR, TCR-HLA and TCR-CMV co-occurrence, with a repertoire-size bias correction applied to the TCR pairs. In a later analysis, false discovery rates were estimated by permuting HLA or CMV assignments 20 times. In a later analysis, co-occurring TCRs were grouped with DBSCAN, and TCRdist sequence similarity was added when clustering was performed within HLA-allele-positive subsets. Repertoires with fewer than 30,000 or more than 120,000 public chains were left out of co-occurrence clustering, as were five repertoires with anomalous nucleotide sharing. The source is immuneACCESS, and TCRdb retained only in-frame sequences with V and J called. Part of the clones is not carried over; for the studies checked, unresolved V genes explain less than half of this, and the remainder is unexplained. The V and J calls and clone size come from that table; D and trimming were worked out from the DNA. This sample lists about 180,000 clones; under 80% were detected once. Of the sample, 2% to 3% is held by the ten largest clones.

On this clone: What this receptor recognizes is not known. Per-base quality was not reported, and no clone a single base away is much larger than it.

The receptor's source is a woman aged 25 to 39 in good health and CMV-seropositive. Recombination joined TRBV7-9 with TRBJ1-3; 8 bases in the middle match TRBD1. Sequences were obtained from PBMCs. The CDR3 reads as follows: CASSLVGQGSGNTIYF. The bases are TGTGCCAGCAGCTTAGTTGGACAGGGTTCTGGAAACACCATATATTTT.